These 4 T cell receptor beta chains originate from one sample sequenced in a study of Siglec-9 on CD8 T cells in melanoma (dated by TCRdb to about 2019). The library was made by the immunoSEQ multiplex PCR assay. This is the immuneACCESS table as TCRdb keeps it, with only in-frame sequences that have V and J called. A part of the clones is gone; compared with another copy, unresolved V genes explain less than half, and the rest is unexplained. This sample comprises 25,000 to 30,000 clones, about 80% of them detected only once. The leading ten clones occupy roughly 6.3% of the sample. What was sequenced was Siglec-9- CD8+ T cells sorted from blood. The meaning of the sample's cell subset or site label: CD8 T cells lacking Siglec-9. The receptors derive from a human donor in good health.

The chain combines TRBV9 with TRBJ1-5; D gene uncertain. Germline CDR1 reads SGDLS; CDR2 reads YYNGEE. V lost 0 bases, J lost 5 bases, and 12 bases lay in between. CDR3 length equals 15 residues. This chain's CDR3 is CASSVDALPDQPQHF. As DNA, the CDR3 is TGTGCCAGCAGCGTAGACGCCCTTCCCGATCAGCCCCAGCATTTT. Complete variable domain (other parts from reference TRBV9 and TRBJ1-5): DSGVTQTPKHLITATGQRVTLRCSPRSGDLSVYWYQQSLDQGLQFLIQYYNGEERAKGNILERFSAQQFPDLHSELNLSSLELGDSALYFCASSVDALPDQPQHFGDGTRLSIL.

The genes are TRBV5-1 and TRBJ1-1, with unresolved D. The CDR3 has 12 amino acids. Germline loops: CDR1 SGHRS, CDR2 YFSETQ. Trimming left V 4 bases short and J 4 bases short, with 8 bases between. The CDR3 reads CASSSASTEAFF. The CDR3 nucleotides are TGCGCCAGCAGCAGCGCGAGCACTGAAGCTTTCTTT.

V is TRBV10-3 and J is TRBJ2-1; maybe TRBD2 (5 bases). The V and J ends lost 5 bases and 2 bases respectively, with 25 bases between them. The CDR3 consists of 19 residues. From germline, CDR1 is ENHRY and CDR2 SYGVKD. The CDR3 is CAISHPYTIAIRPYNEQFF. CDR3 nucleotides: TGTGCCATCAGTCACCCCTACACGATAGCGATTAGGCCCTACAATGAGCAGTTCTTC.

The chain links TRBV28 to TRBJ2-3; TRBD1 matches at 11 bases. The CDR3 has 19 amino acids. Unmatched junction bases numbered 15, after V lost 2 bases and J lost 5 bases. Germline CDR1 MDHEN, CDR2 SYDVKM. CDR3 amino acids: CASSLPRDRGLIFEDTQYF. The CDR3 region has the DNA TGTGCCAGCAGTTTACCCCGGGACAGGGGGTTAATTTTTGAAGATACGCAGTATTTT.